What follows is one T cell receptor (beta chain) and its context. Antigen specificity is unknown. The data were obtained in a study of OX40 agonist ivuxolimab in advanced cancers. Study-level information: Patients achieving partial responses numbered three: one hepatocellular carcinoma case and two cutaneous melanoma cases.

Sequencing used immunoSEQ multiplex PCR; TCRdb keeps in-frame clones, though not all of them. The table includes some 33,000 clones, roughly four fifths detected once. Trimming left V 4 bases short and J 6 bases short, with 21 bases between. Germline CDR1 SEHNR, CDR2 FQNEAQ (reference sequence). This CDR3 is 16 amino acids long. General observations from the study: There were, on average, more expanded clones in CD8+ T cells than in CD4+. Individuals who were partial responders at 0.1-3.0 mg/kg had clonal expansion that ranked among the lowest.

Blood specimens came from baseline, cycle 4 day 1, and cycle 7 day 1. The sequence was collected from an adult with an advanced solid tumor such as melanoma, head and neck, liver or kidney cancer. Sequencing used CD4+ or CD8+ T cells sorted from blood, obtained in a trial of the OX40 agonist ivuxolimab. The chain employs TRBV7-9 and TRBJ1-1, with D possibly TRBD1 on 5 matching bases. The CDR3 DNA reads TGTGCCAGCAGCTGGCTTCCCGGGACGAGGGCCGCTGAAGCTTTCTTT. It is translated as CASSWLPGTRAAEAFF.